Sequencing of this T cell receptor (beta chain) was carried out in a study of regulatory T cells in long-lasting Graves disease. Time point denoted: persistent/refractory GD, antithyroid drugs over 5 years with positive TRAb. Extracted PBMC RNA gave rise to the TCR library. Patients were from an endocrinology department in Xi'an, China. The CDR3 consists of 14 residues. Trimming shortened V by 0 bases and J by 2 bases, and 7 bases separated the two germline ends. CDR1 and CDR2 from the germline V gene are LGHDT and YNNKEL (reference sequence). Investigators prepared the TCR beta libraries by applying iRepertoire HTBI primers and Arm-PCR of CDR3 regions. In TCRdb, the multiplex PCR reads were re-called with MiXCR into one record per CDR3 protein. The sample shows about 470,000 distinct CDR3 sequences, 20% to 25% of them seen only once. Points on this clonotype: The antigen is not known.

Study outcomes and limitations: Lower TCR diversity was seen in persistent Graves' patients than in newly diagnosed ones. Researchers examined only peripheral blood and not thyroid tissue. Persistent disease samples used TRBV28, TRBJ1-2 and TRBJ2-5 preferentially.

The chain carries TRBV3-1 and TRBJ1-1; D unclear. Sample: peripheral blood mononuclear cells (PBMCs), taken when the disease was refractory, from a patient treated with antithyroid drugs. The clonotype was recovered from a female donor with Graves disease. CDR3 DNA: TGTGCCAGCAGCCAAGAACCCGCAAACACTGAAGCTTTCTTT. Amino acids: CASSQEPANTEAFF.